This T cell receptor beta chain was recovered during a study of control samples from healthy donors and cancer patients. Deletions cut 6 bases from V and 7 bases from J, with 15 bases between. The CDR3 has 13 amino acids. Clones were sequenced by immunoSEQ multiplex PCR, and TCRdb holds only the in-frame ones, with some missing. The data hold tens of thousands of clones, with over 85% observed a single time. The source is a woman aged 40 to 50 with lung cancer. Sequences were obtained from PBMCs. This chain connects TRBV12-3 or TRBV12-4 to TRBJ1-1, with D maybe TRBD1 (6 bases). The CDR3 is CASRLTGPVEAFF. The CDR3 nucleotides are TGTGCCAGCAGATTGACAGGACCCGTTGAAGCTTTCTTT.